Below are 22 T cell receptor beta chains sequenced from a single sample in a study of identical twins. One entry per CDR3 protein results from TCRdb running MiXCR on the 5' RACE reads. Found here are 400,000 to 500,000 distinct CDR3 sequences, under 20% of them singletons; the top ten hold 9% to 15%. The sequenced material came from naive T cells sorted from blood. The source is a man aged 50 to 60 in good health.

This clonotype has a handful of counts. Written as DNA, the CDR3 is TGTGCCAGCAGCCAGCATAACACAGGGGGCTTGACGAAGACCCAGTACTTC. Translation: CASSQHNTGGLTKTQYF. This chain uses TRBV4-2 with TRBJ2-5; 9 positions match TRBD1. Germline V CDR1 and CDR2: LGHNA, YNFKEQ. J lost 6 bases, V lost 3 bases, and 14 bases had no gene match. This CDR3 comprises 17 residues.

This clonotype was observed many times. This chain uses TRBV5-1 with TRBJ1-2; 10 bases are a match to TRBD1. The CDR3 runs to 15 residues. Germline V gives CDR1 SGHRS, CDR2 YFSETQ. With V trimmed by 4 bases and J by 6 bases, 9 bases remained unmatched. CDR3 bases: TGCGCCAGCAGCCCCCCGACAGGGGGCGTGGATGGCTACACCTTC. Translated, it gives CASSPPTGGVDGYTF.

V is TRBV5-1 and J is TRBJ2-1, with TRBD2 identical over 10 bases. The germline V gene has CDR1 SGHRS and CDR2 YFSETQ. V gave up 4 bases and J gave up 9 bases; unmatched junction bases: 10. This CDR3 has 15 amino acids. CDR3 sequence (DNA): TGCGCCAGCAGCCGGTCAAGCGGGAGGGAAGTTGAGCAGTTCTTC. Protein product: CASSRSSGREVEQFF.

The chain combines TRBV5-6 with TRBJ2-5; the D gene is possibly TRBD2 (5 bases). With 7 bases removed from V and 4 bases from J, the gap between germline ends came to 11 bases. This CDR3 has 12 amino acids. CDR1 is SGHDT and CDR2 is YYEEEE in the germline V gene. The CDR3: CASDGVGETQYF. The CDR3 nucleotides are TGTGCCAGCGACGGGGTGGGAGAGACCCAGTACTTC.

This chain joins TRBV20-1 and TRBJ2-7; a possible D gene is TRBD2 (6 bases). The CDR3 covers 15 residues. CDR1 is DFQATT, CDR2 SNEGSKA, per germline (reference sequence). V was shortened by 1 base and J by 0 bases, with 13 bases between the two germline ends. CDR3: CSARAVDGSSYEQYF. In DNA form, the CDR3 reads TGCAGTGCTAGAGCAGTCGACGGGAGCTCCTACGAGCAGTACTTC.

The chain couples TRBV24-1 to TRBJ2-1, with 11 bases identical to TRBD2. The CDR3 sequence is 15 residues long. Losses at the gene ends were 4 bases for V and 6 bases for J; bases not matched to a gene: 4. Germline assignment: CDR1 KGHDR and CDR2 SFDVKD. CDR3 region: CATSDTGLAGNEQFF. CDR3 bases: TGTGCCACCAGTGACACCGGACTAGCGGGCAATGAGCAGTTCTTC.

This clonotype was observed many times. The V call is TRBV4-2, the J call TRBJ1-1, with D uncertain. Trimming cost V 0 bases and J 4 bases, with 9 bases left between them. In germline, CDR1 is LGHNA, CDR2 YNFKEQ. This CDR3 is 14 amino acids long. CDR3 amino acids: CASSQEVSLTEAFF. The CDR3 coding sequence is TGTGCCAGCAGCCAAGAGGTCAGTCTCACTGAAGCTTTCTTT.

This clonotype was seen at least ten times. The chain carries TRBV11-2 and TRBJ2-2; weak D call: TRBD2 (6 bases). This CDR3 region has 15 residues. V was shortened by 1 base and J by 5 bases, with 11 bases between the two germline ends. Germline assignment: CDR1 SGHAT and CDR2 FQNNGV. The CDR3 DNA sequence: TGTGCCAGCAGCTTAGGGGAGGCCAAAACCGGGGAGCTGTTTTTT. Translation: CASSLGEAKTGELFF.

This clonotype was detected a few times. The chain is built from TRBV15 and TRBJ2-1, with D unresolved. The CDR3 spans 13 residues. With 3 bases removed from V and 5 bases from J, the gap between germline ends came to 8 bases. Germline lookup yields CDR1 LNHNV and CDR2 YYDKDF (reference sequence). CDR3 loop: CATSSGRDNEQFF. The CDR3 coding sequence is TGTGCCACCAGCAGCGGTCGGGACAATGAGCAGTTCTTC.

The chain is built from TRBV7-2 and TRBJ2-1, with 8 nucleotides matching TRBD1. This CDR3 is 14 amino acids long. Germline CDR1 and CDR2: SGHTA and FQGNSA. V dropped 4 bases and J dropped 9; count of bases not matched to a gene: 8. The CDR3 region is CASSSGQGNIEQFF. The CDR3 nucleotides are TGTGCCAGCAGCTCCGGACAGGGAAACATTGAGCAGTTCTTC.

This clonotype was recorded many times. The CDR3 coding sequence is TGCAGCGTTGTCAGGGACATCTACAATGAGCAGTTCTTC. It translates to CSVVRDIYNEQFF. The rearrangement joins TRBV29-1 to TRBJ2-1, with a tentative D call TRBD1 (6 bases). The germline gives CDR1 SQVTM, CDR2 ANQGSEA. Trimming took off 4 bases at V and 3 bases at J, with 10 bases between the two ends. The CDR3 length is 13 residues.

This clonotype was found a few times. The gene calls are TRBV5-6 and TRBJ1-3; D ambiguous. The CDR3 has 15 amino acids. CDR1 is SGHDT and CDR2 is YYEEEE in the germline V gene. The V and J ends lost 4 bases and 0 bases respectively, with 11 bases between them. Written as DNA, the CDR3 is TGTGCCAGCAGCAATGACGGTAGCTCTGGAAACACCATATATTTT. The encoded protein is CASSNDGSSGNTIYF.

This clonotype was observed many times. The chain joins TRBV20-1 to TRBJ2-5; 11 bases agree with TRBD2. The germline CDR1 and CDR2 sequences are DFQATT and SNEGSKA (reference sequence). V lost 6 bases to trimming and J lost 2 bases; unmatched junction nucleotides: 5. The CDR3 loop spans 14 amino acids. The DNA of the CDR3 is TGCAGTGCCACGGGACTAGCGGATCAAGAGACCCAGTACTTC. Residues: CSATGLADQETQYF.

V and J are TRBV10-3 and TRBJ2-7, with D possibly TRBD1 on 5 matching bases. This CDR3 is 13 amino acids long. With 4 bases removed from V and 0 bases from J, the gap between germline ends came to 7 bases. Looked up from germline, CDR1 is ENHRY and CDR2 is SYGVKD. DNA of the CDR3: TGTGCCATCAGTGCGGACAACTCCTACGAGCAGTACTTC. It codes for CAISADNSYEQYF.

This clonotype was seen a few times. The chain combines TRBV7-2 with TRBJ2-7, with D possibly matching TRBD2 (6 bases). The germline V gene has CDR1 SGHTA and CDR2 FQGNSA. V shed 1 base and J shed 4 bases, with 14 bases lying between them. The CDR3 runs to 15 residues. CDR3 DNA: TGTGCCAGCAGCTTAGGGGGAGGAGGGTGGTACGAGCAGTACTTC. It codes for CASSLGGGGWYEQYF.

This clonotype was counted many times. This chain connects TRBV5-5 to TRBJ2-1, with a weak D call TRBD1 (6 bases). Trimming cost V 4 bases and J 6 bases, with 14 bases left between them. Germline values: CDR1 SGHKS, CDR2 YYEKEE (reference sequence). The CDR3 spans 14 residues. DNA for the CDR3: TGTGCCAGCAGCGGTACAGGGAACCCCAATGAGCAGTTCTTC. Protein sequence: CASSGTGNPNEQFF.

The chain combines TRBV4-1 with TRBJ1-5; D ambiguous. V was pared by 4 bases and J by 4 bases, with 17 bases between. The CDR3 consists of 16 residues. Germline assignment: CDR1 MGHRA and CDR2 YSYEKL. The CDR3 spells CASSLESGERNQPQHF. The CDR3 nucleotides read TGCGCCAGCAGCCTAGAGAGCGGGGAGAGGAATCAGCCCCAGCATTTT.

This clonotype was seen repeatedly, ten times or more. The chain links TRBV3-1 to TRBJ2-5; D remains unclear. The CDR3 is made up of 16 amino acids. The germline gives CDR1 LGHDT, CDR2 YNNKEL (reference sequence). V lost 0 bases, J lost 5 bases, and 16 bases lay in between. The CDR3 here is CASSQERSLRRETQYF. The CDR3, as DNA: TGTGCCAGCAGCCAAGAGAGGTCCCTCAGACGGGAGACCCAGTACTTC.

This CDR3 reads CSVEGLRLAGGASYEQYF. As DNA, the CDR3 is TGCAGCGTTGAAGGTCTGAGACTAGCGGGAGGTGCCTCCTACGAGCAGTACTTC. The chain joins TRBV29-1 to TRBJ2-7; 13 nucleotides line up with TRBD2. This CDR3 has 18 amino acids. Per germline, CDR1 SQVTM and CDR2 ANQGSEA. The trim removed 1 base at V and 0 bases at J, leaving 9 bases unmatched.

In this sample, this clonotype turned up many times. This rearrangement joins TRBV5-1 to TRBJ2-6; D possibly corresponds to TRBD1 (6 bases). The CDR3 loop spans 16 amino acids. Germline CDR1 is SGHRS and CDR2 is YFSETQ. Trimming shortened V by 4 bases and J by 0 bases, and 11 bases separated the two germline ends. The CDR3 DNA sequence: TGCGCCAGCAGCCCGAGGGGGAACTCTGGGGCCAACGTCCTGACTTTC. This gives the protein CASSPRGNSGANVLTF.

This rearrangement joins TRBV12-3 or TRBV12-4 to TRBJ2-2; D is unresolved. Trimming pared 3 bases from V and 7 bases from J, leaving 6 bases between. The CDR3 is made up of 12 amino acids. CDR3 residues: CASSLTRGELFF. As DNA, the CDR3 is TGTGCCAGCAGTTTGACGCGCGGGGAGCTGTTTTTT.

This clonotype was seen only once. This chain uses TRBV7-8 with TRBJ2-1, with a possible D match to TRBD1 (5 bases). V dropped 1 base and J dropped 10 bases, with 20 bases sitting between them. Germline V gives CDR1 SGHVS, CDR2 FQNEAQ. The CDR3 length is 16 residues. The CDR3 DNA reads as TGTGCCAGCAGCTTAGGGGGCTTCTCAAGCTTTAAGGAGCAGTTCTTC. It is translated as CASSLGGFSSFKEQFF. Using reference TRBV7-8 and TRBJ2-1 for the parts outside the CDR3, the full variable domain is GAGVSQSPRYKVAKRGQDVALRCDPISGHVSLFWYQQALGQGPEFLTYFQNEAQLDKSGLPSDRFFAERPEGSVSTLKIQRTQQEDSAVYLCASSLGGFSSFKEQFFGPGTRLTVL.